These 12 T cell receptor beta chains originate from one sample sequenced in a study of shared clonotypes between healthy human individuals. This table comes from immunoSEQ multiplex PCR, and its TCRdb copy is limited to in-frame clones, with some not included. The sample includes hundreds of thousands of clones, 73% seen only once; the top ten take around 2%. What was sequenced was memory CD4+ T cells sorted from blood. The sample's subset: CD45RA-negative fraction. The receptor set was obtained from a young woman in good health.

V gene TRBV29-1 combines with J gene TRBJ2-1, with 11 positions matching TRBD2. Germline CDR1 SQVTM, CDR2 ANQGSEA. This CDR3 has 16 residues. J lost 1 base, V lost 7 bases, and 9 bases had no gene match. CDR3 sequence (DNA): TGCAGCGCTCCTAGACTAGCGGGAATTTCCTACAATGAGCAGTTCTTC. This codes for CSAPRLAGISYNEQFF.

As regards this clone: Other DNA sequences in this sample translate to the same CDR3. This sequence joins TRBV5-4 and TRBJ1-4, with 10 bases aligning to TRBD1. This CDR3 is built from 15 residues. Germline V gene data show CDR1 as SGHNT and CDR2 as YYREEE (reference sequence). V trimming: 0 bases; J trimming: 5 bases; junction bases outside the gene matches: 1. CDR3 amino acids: CASSLGGQGNEKLFF. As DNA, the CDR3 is TGTGCCAGCAGCTTGGGGGGACAGGGGAATGAAAAACTGTTTTTT.

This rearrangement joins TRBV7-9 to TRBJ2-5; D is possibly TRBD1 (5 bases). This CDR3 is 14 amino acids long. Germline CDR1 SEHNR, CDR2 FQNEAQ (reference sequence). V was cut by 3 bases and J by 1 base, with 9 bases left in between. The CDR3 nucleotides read TGTGCCAGCAGCTTCCAGGGCTCCCAAGAGACCCAGTACTTC. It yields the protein CASSFQGSQETQYF.

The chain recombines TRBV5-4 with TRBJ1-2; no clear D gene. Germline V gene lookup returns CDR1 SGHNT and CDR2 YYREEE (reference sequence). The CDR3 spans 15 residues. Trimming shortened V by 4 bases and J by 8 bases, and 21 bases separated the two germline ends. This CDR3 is CASSGQKTQRSGYTF. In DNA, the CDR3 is TGTGCCAGCAGCGGGCAGAAGACCCAAAGATCAGGCTACACCTTC.

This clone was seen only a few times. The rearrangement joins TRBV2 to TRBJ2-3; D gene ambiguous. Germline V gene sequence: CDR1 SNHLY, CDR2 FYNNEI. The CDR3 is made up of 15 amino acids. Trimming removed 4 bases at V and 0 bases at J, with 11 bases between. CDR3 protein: CASSVGFGSTDTQYF. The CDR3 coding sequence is TGTGCCAGCAGTGTTGGTTTCGGTAGCACAGATACGCAGTATTTT.

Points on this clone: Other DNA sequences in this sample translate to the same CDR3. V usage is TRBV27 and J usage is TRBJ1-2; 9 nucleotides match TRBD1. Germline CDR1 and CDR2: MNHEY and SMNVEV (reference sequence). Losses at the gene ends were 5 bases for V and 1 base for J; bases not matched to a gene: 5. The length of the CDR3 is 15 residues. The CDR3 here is CASSRLTGGNYGYTF. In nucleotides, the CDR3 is TGTGCCAGCAGTCGTCTGACAGGGGGTAACTATGGCTACACCTTC.

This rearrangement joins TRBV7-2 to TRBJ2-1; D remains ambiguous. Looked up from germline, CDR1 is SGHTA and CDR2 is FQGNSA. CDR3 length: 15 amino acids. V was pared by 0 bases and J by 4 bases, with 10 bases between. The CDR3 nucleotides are TGTGCCAGCAGCTTAGCGGGTTCGGCGTACAATGAGCAGTTCTTC. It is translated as CASSLAGSAYNEQFF.

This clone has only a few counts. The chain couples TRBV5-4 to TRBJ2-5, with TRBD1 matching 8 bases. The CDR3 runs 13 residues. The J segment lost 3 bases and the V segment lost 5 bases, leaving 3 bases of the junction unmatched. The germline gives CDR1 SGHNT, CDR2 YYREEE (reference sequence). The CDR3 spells CASRDRVEETQYF. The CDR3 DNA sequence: TGTGCCAGCAGGGACAGGGTGGAAGAGACCCAGTACTTC.

The CDR3 coding sequence is TGTGCCAGCAGCCTACAGGGGGCGCAGAATAGGGAGCAGTTCTTC. Translation gives CASSLQGAQNREQFF. The rearrangement links TRBV6-5 to TRBJ2-1; 9 nucleotides agree with TRBD1. V lost 6 bases to trimming and J lost 10 bases; unmatched junction nucleotides: 13. CDR3 length: 15 residues. Germline V gene lookup returns CDR1 MNHEY and CDR2 SVGAGI.

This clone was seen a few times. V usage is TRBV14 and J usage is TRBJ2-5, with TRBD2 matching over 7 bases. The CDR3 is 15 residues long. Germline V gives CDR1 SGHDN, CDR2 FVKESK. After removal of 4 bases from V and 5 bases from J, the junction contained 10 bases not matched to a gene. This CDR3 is CASSPLSGPGETQYF. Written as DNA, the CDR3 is TGTGCCAGCAGCCCCCTTAGCGGGCCGGGGGAGACCCAGTACTTC.

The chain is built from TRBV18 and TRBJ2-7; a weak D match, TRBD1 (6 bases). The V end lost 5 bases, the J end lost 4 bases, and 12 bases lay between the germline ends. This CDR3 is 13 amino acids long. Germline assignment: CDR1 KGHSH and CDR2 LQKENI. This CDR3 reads CASSGGVQYEQYF. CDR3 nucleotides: TGTGCCAGCTCAGGGGGCGTTCAGTACGAGCAGTACTTC.

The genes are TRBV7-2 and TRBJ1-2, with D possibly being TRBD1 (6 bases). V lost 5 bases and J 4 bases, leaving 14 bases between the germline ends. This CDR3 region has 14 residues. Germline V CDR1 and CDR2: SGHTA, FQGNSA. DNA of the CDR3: TGTGCCAGCAGCAATACAGGGCAGGTCTATGGCTACACCTTC. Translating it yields CASSNTGQVYGYTF. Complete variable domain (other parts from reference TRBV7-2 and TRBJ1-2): GAGVSQSPSNKVTEKGKDVELRCDPISGHTALYWYRQSLGQGLEFLIYFQGNSAPDKSGLPSDRFSAERTGGSVSTLTIQRTQQEDSAVYLCASSNTGQVYGYTFGSGTRLTVV.